Following are 5 T cell receptor beta chains from one sample sequenced in a study of blood T cell repertoires in COVID-19. Clones were read by immunoSEQ multiplex PCR, and TCRdb kept only the in-frame ones, dropping some. The sample gives roughly 300,000 clones, approximately 90% of which show up once; approximately 5.4% is in the top ten. The material sequenced was PBMCs or T cells enriched from blood (not recorded which). All receptors derive from a woman in her twenties or thirties who had recovered from COVID-19.

The chain carries TRBV30 and TRBJ1-5, with a weak D call TRBD1 (6 bases). Germline V gives CDR1 GTSNPN, CDR2 SVGIG (reference sequence). The CDR3 runs to 12 residues. The V and J ends lost 5 bases and 6 bases respectively, with 11 bases between them. The CDR3: CAWSGAGQPQHF. In DNA, the CDR3 is TGTGCCTGGTCAGGGGCGGGTCAGCCCCAGCATTTT.

The chain is built from TRBV18 and TRBJ2-5, with 8 bases that match TRBD1. V lost 0 bases and J lost 7; bases outside the gene matches: 16. The germline V gene has CDR1 KGHSH and CDR2 LQKENI. The CDR3 extends over 18 amino acids. As DNA, the CDR3 is TGTGCCAGCTCACCACCATACCGCCGACAGGGGCTCCCGGGGACCCAGTACTTC. It translates to CASSPPYRRQGLPGTQYF.

This chain joins TRBV10-1 and TRBJ2-5; TRBD1 aligns across 8 bases. V shed 6 bases, J shed 5 bases, and the junction held 8 bases outside the gene matches. Germline V gives CDR1 WNHNN, CDR2 SYGVQD (reference sequence). This CDR3 comprises 14 residues. CDR3 loop: CASSSGGTGETQYF. The CDR3 region has the DNA TGCGCCAGCAGCTCAGGGGGCACGGGGGAGACCCAGTACTTC.

This chain connects TRBV4-1 to TRBJ1-4, with 7 bases aligning to TRBD1. Germline trimming cut 2 bases from V and 5 bases from J; bases unmatched to any gene: 8. The length of the CDR3 is 16 residues. In germline, CDR1 is MGHRA, CDR2 YSYEKL. The CDR3 loop reads CASSQNDGTENEKLFF. The CDR3, as DNA: TGCGCCAGCAGCCAAAATGACGGGACAGAAAATGAAAAACTGTTTTTT.

The genes are TRBV15 and TRBJ1-1; D might be TRBD1 (6 bases). The germline V and J ends were trimmed by 3 bases and 0 bases, with 11 bases remaining between them. The CDR3 length is 15 residues. Germline CDR1 is LNHNV and CDR2 is YYDKDF (reference sequence). In DNA form, the CDR3 reads TGTGCCACCAGCAGGGCCGGGACATTGAACACTGAAGCTTTCTTT. Its protein is CATSRAGTLNTEAFF.